This record looks at one T cell receptor beta chain sequence and its context. This sample is drawn from a study of T-cell memory formation after mild COVID-19. Study as a whole: Most TCR clusters belonged to a single donor.

In germline, CDR1 is DFQATT, CDR2 SNEGSKA (reference sequence). The CDR3 has 16 amino acids. Trimming removed 3 bases from V and 2 bases from J, with 18 bases in between. TCRdb recomputed calls from the 5' RACE reads with MiXCR, one row per CDR3 protein. This sample has about 200,000 distinct CDR3 sequences; 18% occur once, and the top ten carry around 2.4%. The rearrangement links TRBV20-1 to TRBJ2-3; D gene uncertain. The TCR comes from an adult woman who had mild COVID-19 (a few samples of this study predate the infection). Cell type and time point are not known. Sample: PBMCs or a T cell subset sorted from them (not recorded which). Written as DNA, the CDR3 is TGCAGTGCTAGTATTACGTTCCGGCTTAACACAGATACGCAGTATTTT. This translates into CSASITFRLNTDTQYF.